This record covers a single T cell receptor (beta chain). The data derive from a study of blood T cell repertoires in COVID-19. In the original analysis: Amplification of reference gene primers was used by the study to estimate nucleated cell counts. Clones were read by immunoSEQ multiplex PCR, and TCRdb kept only the in-frame ones, dropping some. V and J calls and clone size are those listed in that table; D and trimming were worked out from the DNA. The sample lists about 110,000 clones, approximately 80% occurring once. This TCR was recovered from a man between 65 and 80 years old with acute or convalescent COVID-19. The sequenced material came from peripheral blood.

Written as DNA, the CDR3 is TGTGCCAGTGCCGGGACAGGGCACACCGGGGAGCTGTTTTTT. Its protein product is CASAGTGHTGELFF. V and J are TRBV19 and TRBJ2-2, with 9 bases identical to TRBD1. CDR3 length: 14 residues. The germline gives CDR1 LNHDA, CDR2 SQIVND (reference sequence). With 8 bases clipped from V and 3 bases from J, the junction kept 4 bases outside the gene matches.